Shown below are 30 T cell receptor beta chains from a single sample sequenced in a study of metastatic and nonmetastatic thyroid tumors. No treatment had been given to any patient before thyroid surgery. Through MiXCR, TCRdb re-clonotyped the PCR reads. The sample consists of some 41,000 clones, more than 25% of them appearing once. Sequencing was carried out using blood. The source of these receptors is a male donor with papillary thyroid cancer or a benign thyroid nodule (not recorded which). Some clones in this sample may be carry-over from other donors' samples.

A word on this clone: A single base separates this from a much larger clone, so it may be a read error. V gene TRBV13 combines with J gene TRBJ1-1; a weak D match, TRBD1 (5 bases). Germline V gene lookup returns CDR1 PRHDT and CDR2 FYEKMQ (reference sequence). This CDR3 has 11 residues. As DNA, the CDR3 is TGTGCCAGCAGCTTAGGGCAGGGAATGTCCTTT. Protein sequence: CASSLGQGMSF.

This clone was detected ten times or more. For the CDR3, the DNA is TGCGCCAGCAGCTGGGGGGGACTGAACACTGAAGCTTTCTTT. This encodes CASSWGGLNTEAFF. V usage is TRBV5-1 and J usage is TRBJ1-1; the D gene is possibly TRBD1 (5 bases). Between the trimmed V and J ends, which lost 3 bases and 0 bases, there was a span of 9 bases. Germline V gene lookup returns CDR1 SGHRS and CDR2 YFSETQ. The CDR3 is made up of 14 amino acids.

This clone appeared a few times. The V call is TRBV6-1, the J call TRBJ1-5; TRBD1 matches 9 bases. Germline CDR1 and CDR2: MNHNS and SASEGT. The CDR3 runs 16 residues. After removal of 6 bases from V and 3 bases from J, the junction contained 9 bases not matched to a gene. The CDR3 DNA is TGTGCCAGCAGCCGCGCCGGGACAGGGCCCAATCAGCCCCAGCATTTT. This translates into CASSRAGTGPNQPQHF.

At least ten counts were recorded for this clone. The chain is built from TRBV6-5 and TRBJ2-1; D remains ambiguous. CDR1 MNHEY and CDR2 SVGAGI come from the germline V gene. Trimming removed 6 bases from V and 7 bases from J, with 25 bases in between. The CDR3 runs to 17 residues. CDR3 sequence reads: CASSARPKVSPRNEQFF. The CDR3 bases are TGTGCCAGCAGCGCCCGCCCCAAAGTATCACCGAGGAATGAGCAGTTCTTC.

The sample holds a few counts of this clone. The V gene is TRBV20-1, the J gene TRBJ2-7; D is unresolved. CDR3 length: 13 residues. V was clipped by 6 bases and J by 7 bases, with 19 bases between them. In germline, CDR1 is DFQATT, CDR2 SNEGSKA (reference sequence). CDR3 in DNA: TGCAGTGCCTCGACTCACACATTGGGGGAGCAGTACTTC. Residues: CSASTHTLGEQYF.

This clone was detected only a few times. As the CDR3 is not closed by the conserved phenylalanine or tryptophan, this likely results from a read error. The chain joins TRBV20-1 to TRBJ2-7, with TRBD2 identical over 7 bases. The CDR3 is made up of 12 amino acids. The trim removed 7 bases at V and 2 bases at J, leaving 5 bases unmatched. Per germline, CDR1 DFQATT and CDR2 SNEGSKA (reference sequence). Here the CDR3 reads CSGEGFAYEQYL. The CDR3 bases are TGCAGTGGGGAGGGGTTTGCCTACGAGCAGTACCTC.

This clone has a count of ten or more. The chain combines TRBV20-1 with TRBJ2-7; TRBD2 matches at 8 bases. The CDR3 spans 13 residues. V was pared by 6 bases and J by 0 bases, with 4 bases of the junction left unmatched. Germline lookup yields CDR1 DFQATT and CDR2 SNEGSKA (reference sequence). CDR3 residues: CSAPAGDSYEQYF. For the CDR3, the DNA is TGCAGTGCCCCAGCGGGGGACTCCTACGAGCAGTACTTC.

Judged by abundance, this clone is medium-sized. The chain recombines TRBV6-1 with TRBJ2-7; D may be TRBD1 (5 bases). Germline CDR1 reads MNHNS; CDR2 reads SASEGT. This CDR3 is built from 14 residues. V was cut by 2 bases and J by 4 bases, with 12 bases left in between. Here the CDR3 DNA reads TGTGCCAGCAGTGAATCCGCAGGGCAGTACGAGCAGTACTTC. Its translation: CASSESAGQYEQYF.

This clone was observed at least ten times. The junction differs from germline at one of its ends, possibly a read error. Distinct nucleotide sequences in the sample also encode this CDR3. The V call is TRBV4-2, the J call TRBJ1-5; D is undetermined. Germline CDR1 reads LGHNA; CDR2 reads YNFKEQ. CDR3 length: 12 residues. For the CDR3, the DNA is TGTGCCAGCAGCCAAGGAGGTCAGCCCCAGCATTTC. Translated: CASSQGGQPQHF.

CDR3 nucleotides: TGCAGTGCTACCCTACCGGGACAGAGCCCGGGGGAGACCCAGTACTTC. Its protein is CSATLPGQSPGETQYF. The chain carries TRBV20-1 and TRBJ2-1; TRBD1 agrees at 7 bases. Matching the DNA end better, TRBJ2-5 makes the J call doubtful. This CDR3 is 16 amino acids long. Germline lookup yields CDR1 DFQATT and CDR2 SNEGSKA (reference sequence).

This clone has a count of ten or more. The chain combines TRBV6-4 with TRBJ2-3; no reliable D call. The V end lost 0 bases, the J end lost 3 bases, and 4 bases lay between the germline ends. This CDR3 contains 13 residues. Germline V gene sequence: CDR1 MRHNA, CDR2 SNTAGT. CDR3 nucleotides: TGTGCCAGCAGTGACTCGGAGACAGATACGCAGTATTTT. Encoded protein: CASSDSETDTQYF.

Only a few counts were recorded for this clone. In DNA form, the CDR3 reads TGTGCCAGCAGTCAGGCTTCAACGGGAGGCTACACCTTC. Translating gives CASSQASTGGYTF. The rearrangement uses TRBV27 and TRBJ1-2; D unclear. From germline, CDR1 is MNHEY and CDR2 SMNVEV (reference sequence). The CDR3 has 13 amino acids. Trimming removed 5 bases from V and 8 bases from J, with 15 bases in between.

This clone has only a few counts. This chain connects TRBV28 to TRBJ2-6; TRBD1 might be the D (8 bases). V was pared by 1 base and J by 3 bases, with 25 bases between. The CDR3 has 21 residues. CDR1 and CDR2 from the germline V gene are MDHEN and SYDVKM. The CDR3 region is CASSLSLGGDRCGDGANVLTF. Written as DNA, the CDR3 is TGTGCCAGCAGTTTATCACTGGGAGGGGACAGGTGTGGTGATGGGGCCAACGTCCTGACTTTC.

A word on this clone: Mismatch with germline at one junction end may stem from a read error. The V gene is TRBV6-1, the J gene TRBJ2-7; TRBD2 might be the D (6 bases). CDR3 length: 12 residues. Germline V CDR1 and CDR2: MNHNS, SASEGT. The CDR3 protein is CASGHGGWEHYF. DNA for the CDR3: TGTGCCAGCGGACACGGGGGATGGGAGCATTACTTC.

On this clone: At one end, the junction sequence differs from germline, possibly due to a read error. The genes are TRBV24-1 and TRBJ2-2; 11 bases are a match to TRBD1. This CDR3 is built from 19 residues. Germline lookup yields CDR1 KGHDR and CDR2 SFDVKD. CDR3 DNA: TGTGCCACCAGTGATCCATCCGGGACAGGGGGTCGGAACGCCGGGGAGCTGTTTTTT. It is translated as CATSDPSGTGGRNAGELFF.

V and J are TRBV7-9 and TRBJ1-6; D uncertain. This CDR3 region has 14 residues. Trimming took 4 bases from V and 9 from J, leaving 13 bases between them. Germline CDR1 is SEHNR and CDR2 is FQNEAQ (reference sequence). This CDR3 reads CASSSTAGSSPLHF. In DNA, the CDR3 is TGTGCCAGCAGCTCTACGGCCGGGAGTTCACCCCTCCACTTT.

This clone was seen at least ten times. This rearrangement joins TRBV6-1 to TRBJ2-6; 7 bases line up with TRBD1. This CDR3 contains 16 residues. Germline V gene data show CDR1 as MNHNS and CDR2 as SASEGT. V was pared by 9 bases and J by 4 bases, with 12 bases of the junction left unmatched. This CDR3 reads CASQTGSADGANVLTF. Here the CDR3 DNA reads TGTGCCAGTCAGACAGGGTCTGCGGACGGGGCCAACGTCCTGACTTTC.

This chain joins TRBV4-1 and TRBJ2-7; D may be TRBD1 (6 bases). The germline CDR1 and CDR2 sequences are MGHRA and YSYEKL. The CDR3 loop spans 15 amino acids. V was trimmed by 6 bases and J by 6 bases, leaving 21 bases between them. Written as DNA, the CDR3 is TGCGCCAGCAGTCCAACCGGTACAGGGTTTGGCGAGCAGTACTTC. This gives the protein CASSPTGTGFGEQYF.

This clone was counted many times. The chain recombines TRBV6-1 with TRBJ1-5; no clear D gene. V was shortened by 5 bases and J by 6 bases, with 14 bases between the two germline ends. Germline CDR1 MNHNS, CDR2 SASEGT. There are 14 residues in the CDR3. CDR3 in amino acids: CASSFGEGGQPQHF. The CDR3 nucleotides are TGTGCCAGCAGTTTTGGGGAAGGTGGTCAGCCCCAGCATTTT.

This clone was recorded at least ten times. V and J are TRBV13 and TRBJ2-1, with 7 bases aligning to TRBD2. This CDR3 has 14 residues. With 4 bases clipped from V and 5 bases from J, the junction kept 5 bases outside the gene matches. Germline CDR1 PRHDT, CDR2 FYEKMQ (reference sequence). Here the CDR3 reads CASSSSGNNNEQFF. DNA of the CDR3: TGTGCCAGCAGCTCCAGCGGGAACAACAATGAGCAGTTCTTC.

In this sample, this clone turned up many times. The V call is TRBV3-1, the J call TRBJ2-1; 9 bases map to TRBD2. The CDR3 totals 19 residues. Germline trimming cut 4 bases from V and 3 bases from J; bases unmatched to any gene: 16. Per germline, CDR1 LGHDT and CDR2 YNNKEL (reference sequence). The CDR3 nucleotides read TGTGCCAGCAGCCGTTTGTTAGGGACTAGCAACTTCCTCTACAATGAGCAGTTCTTC. It codes for CASSRLLGTSNFLYNEQFF.

This clone was counted a single time. The junction departs from the called germline gene at one end, perhaps through a read error. In the same sample, other DNA sequences code for this CDR3. J is TRBJ2-2 and V is TRBV9, with D possibly being TRBD1 (6 bases). Per germline, CDR1 SGDLS and CDR2 YYNGEE. The length of the CDR3 is 15 residues. The chain's CDR3 is CASSVRGRDTGELFF. CDR3 DNA sequence: TGTGCCAGCAGCGTAAGGGGAAGGGACACCGGTGAGCTGTTTTTT.

There are a few counts of this clone. The CDR3, as DNA: TGTGCCAGCAGTCCCCCTACAGTACAGTTTCCTTTTGATGAGCAGTTCTTC. Translated, it gives CASSPPTVQFPFDEQFF. The J gene is TRBJ2-1, the V gene TRBV28, with D unclear. The CDR3 is made up of 17 amino acids. Per the germline V gene, CDR1 is MDHEN and CDR2 is SYDVKM. V lost 5 bases to trimming and J lost 8 bases, with 25 bases between them.

This clone occurred once. This chain connects TRBV4-1 to TRBJ1-4, with D maybe TRBD1 (6 bases). V lost 4 bases and J 7 bases, leaving 22 bases between the germline ends. The germline V gene encodes CDR1 MGHRA and CDR2 YSYEKL. The CDR3 has 17 residues. In DNA, the CDR3 is TGCGCCAGCAGCCTAGATATATTTGCGGGGGCGGGTGAAAAACTGTTTTTT. It encodes CASSLDIFAGAGEKLFF.

In DNA form, the CDR3 reads TGTGCCAGCAGCGCCCATATGCTCGGAAGCCATGAGCAGTTCTTC. It is translated as CASSAHMLGSHEQFF. The gene calls are TRBV7-8 and TRBJ2-1, with D unresolved. This CDR3 region has 15 residues. Trimming removed 5 bases at V and 8 bases at J, with 19 bases between. Germline CDR1 is SGHVS and CDR2 is FQNEAQ.

Many counts were recorded for this clone. This chain uses TRBV28 with TRBJ2-3, with a weak D call TRBD2 (7 bases). Trimming left V 8 bases short and J 4 bases short, with 25 bases between. Germline lookup yields CDR1 MDHEN and CDR2 SYDVKM. The CDR3 totals 17 residues. CDR3 sequence (DNA): TGTGCCAGCCAAGGGATCCGAAACAGGGAGGGTTCAGATACGCAGTATTTT. Residues: CASQGIRNREGSDTQYF.

The chain carries TRBV12-3 or TRBV12-4 and TRBJ2-7, with a possible D match to TRBD1 (6 bases). V lost 6 bases, J lost 10 bases, and 34 bases lay in between. The CDR3 covers 18 residues. The CDR3 coding sequence is TGTGCCAGCAGATGGGGGCGGACAGTGAGGCTTGGCTCCTACTATCAGTACTTC. Its protein is CASRWGRTVRLGSYYQYF.

V and J are TRBV7-3 and TRBJ2-7, with D perhaps matching TRBD1 or TRBD2 (6 bases each). The CDR3 is 18 amino acids. The V gene's germline CDR1 is SGHTA and CDR2 FQGTGA. The V end was cut by 0 bases, the J end by 3 bases, with 21 bases between. The chain's CDR3 is CASSLTRGGLGANYEQYF. CDR3 coding DNA: TGTGCCAGCAGCTTAACTAGAGGGGGGCTTGGGGCGAACTACGAGCAGTACTTC. The full variable domain, completed using reference TRBV7-3 and TRBJ2-7, is GAGVSQTPSNKVTEKGKYVELRCDPISGHTALYWYRQSLGQGPEFLIYFQGTGAADDSGLPNDRFFAVRPEGSVSTLKIQRTERGDSAVYLCASSLTRGGLGANYEQYFGPGTRLTVT.

This clone was detected only once. It may be a read error: a sequence one base away is much more abundant. This chain links TRBV20-1 with TRBJ2-1; D perhaps matches TRBD2 (5 bases). The V end was cut by 2 bases, the J end by 6 bases, with 8 bases between. The CDR3 is 12 residues long. Germline V gives CDR1 DFQATT, CDR2 SNEGSKA (reference sequence). The CDR3 DNA sequence: TGCAGTGCTAGAAGGCTAGCCAATGAGCAGTTCTTC. Amino acids: CSARRLANEQFF.

This clone was counted a few times. The chain has TRBV6-2 or TRBV6-3 and TRBJ2-1, with 9 bases matching TRBD2. Looked up from germline, CDR1 is MNHEY and CDR2 is SVGEGT. CDR3 size: 16 residues. V gave up 6 bases and J gave up 0 bases; unmatched junction bases: 6. Written as DNA, the CDR3 is TGTGCCAGCAGCGAGAATAGCGGGAGCTCCTACAATGAGCAGTTCTTC. Protein: CASSENSGSSYNEQFF.